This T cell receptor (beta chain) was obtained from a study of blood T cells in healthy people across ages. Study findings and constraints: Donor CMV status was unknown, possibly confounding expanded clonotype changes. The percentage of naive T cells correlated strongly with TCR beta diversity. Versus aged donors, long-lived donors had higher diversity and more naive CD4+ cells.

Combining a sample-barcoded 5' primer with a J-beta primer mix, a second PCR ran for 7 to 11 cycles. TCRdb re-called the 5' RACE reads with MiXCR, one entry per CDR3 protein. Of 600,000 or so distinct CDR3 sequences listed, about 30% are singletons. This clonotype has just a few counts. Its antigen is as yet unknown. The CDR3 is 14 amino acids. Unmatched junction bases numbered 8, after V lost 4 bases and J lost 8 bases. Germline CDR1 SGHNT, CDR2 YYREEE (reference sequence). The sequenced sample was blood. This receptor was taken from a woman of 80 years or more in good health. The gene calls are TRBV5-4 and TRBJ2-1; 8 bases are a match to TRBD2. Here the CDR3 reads CASSPSGLFYEQFF. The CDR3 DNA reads TGTGCCAGCAGCCCTAGCGGGTTATTCTATGAGCAGTTCTTC.